The T cell receptor beta chain described here comes from a study of OX40 agonist ivuxolimab in advanced cancers. Overall study results and limits: Also showing low normalized T-cell clonal expansion were some of the nonresponders.

For this clone: The antigen remains undetermined.

V gave up 0 bases and J gave up 9 bases, with 16 bases separating them. Germline V gives CDR1 SGHRS, CDR2 YFSETQ. The CDR3 is made up of 15 amino acids. Generated by immunoSEQ multiplex PCR, the TCRdb table keeps only in-frame clones and is missing some. This sample has over 60,000 clones; approximately 86% occur once, and the top ten carry 0.86%. This chain links TRBV5-1 with TRBJ2-1, with D perhaps TRBD2 (7 bases). The receptor was isolated from an adult with an advanced solid tumor such as melanoma, head and neck, liver or kidney cancer. Material: CD4+ or CD8+ T cells sorted from blood, obtained in a trial of the OX40 agonist ivuxolimab. CDR3 amino acids: CASSLVSHREGEQFF. DNA of the CDR3: TGCGCCAGCAGCTTGGTTTCTCACAGGGAGGGTGAGCAGTTCTTC.